This T cell receptor (beta chain) was retrieved from a study of blood T cell repertoires in COVID-19 (TCRdb year 2020). A note on the overall study: Samples from collaborators originated in the United States, Italy and Spain and spanned both the acute and convalescent phases of COVID-19. HLA class I and class II types, where available, came from metadata supplied by the sample provider rather than from assay-based typing. The repertoires were released in a freely available public database meant as a resource for research on the immune response to SARS-CoV-2. Deeply sampled blood TCRbeta repertoires from subjects exposed to, actively infected with, or recovered from COVID-19 were included in the dataset. A de-identified subject ID, COVID-19 status, age in years and sex were almost always included in the sample metadata. The material from the prospective study consisted of cDNA or gDNA derived from T cells, B-cell-depleted T cells, or PBMCs. Samples were obtained from the ongoing ImmuneRACE study (first 160 participants) and from about 1,300 subjects provided by 6 global collaborators. The full study reports these points: Clinical and demographic metadata were provided uncurated, with the amount varying by source and participant.

As encoded in the germline V gene (reference sequence), CDR1 is MNHEY while CDR2 is SMNVEV. The CDR3 runs 15 amino acids, cysteine and phenylalanine included. CDR3 DNA only is kept here, 45 bases in frame from base 1. The V and J ends are trimmed by 0 bases and 2 bases, leaving 11 bases between them. Each collaborating institution followed its own protocols to collect whole blood in K2EDTA tubes. For TCRbeta analysis, collaborator samples were shipped as frozen whole blood, as isolated PBMCs, or as DNA extracted from either sample type. On this clone itself: Its specific antigen is unknown. Per-base quality was not reported, and no clone a single base away is much larger than it.

TCRbeta CDR3 regions were amplified from genomic DNA using the immunoSEQ Assay, a bias-controlled multiplex PCR. Under the source paper's analysis protocol: The number of nucleated cells in each sample was estimated by amplification of reference gene primers within the assay. To quantify the absolute abundance of each unique TCRbeta CDR3 rearrangement, sequence reads were collapsed and filtered. For each sample, productive Simpson clonality was calculated as the square root of Simpson's diversity index over productive rearrangements. TCRdb retrieved this table from immuneACCESS and kept in-frame rearrangements only. Not all clones are present; in checked studies, unresolved V genes account for under half, and no reason is known for the remainder. The DNA gave D and trimming, while V, J and clone size come from that table. The sample records tens of thousands of clones, 85% of which are singletons. About 6.8% of the sample is in the top ten clones.

The chain is assembled from TRBV27 and TRBJ2-7; TRBD2 is perhaps the D gene, given 6 matching bases. The source material was peripheral blood. The sequence came from a man aged 55 to 70 with acute or convalescent COVID-19. The sequenced DNA: TGTGCCAGCAGTTTATCTCGGCGGGAAACCTACGAGCAGTACTTC. This yields the protein CASSLSRRETYEQYF.